The T cell receptor (beta chain) under discussion was sequenced for a study of CD8 T cells in ankylosing spondylitis. Findings and caveats of the study: One TCR beta motif, made up of about 8 highly homologous variants, appeared characteristic of ankylosing spondylitis blood.

The CDR3 is 14 amino acids. Per the germline V gene, CDR1 is MNHNS and CDR2 is SASEGT. Germline trimming cut 4 bases from V and 4 bases from J; bases unmatched to any gene: 6. From the 5' RACE reads, TCRdb called clonotypes with MiXCR, one entry per CDR3 protein. The sample carries just under 550,000 distinct CDR3 sequences, roughly 13% recorded once. In the case of this clonotype: What it binds is unknown.

This clonotype originated in a male donor with ankylosing spondylitis. The chain links TRBV6-1 to TRBJ2-5, with 7 bases fitting TRBD2. The sequencing input was blood, either unsorted or a sorted T cell fraction (not recorded which). Here the CDR3 DNA reads TGTGCCAGCAGTGGGCTAGCGGTAGGAGAGACCCAGTACTTC. Protein sequence: CASSGLAVGETQYF.